This TCR beta chain came from a study of T cells in Graves' hyperthyroidism and ophthalmopathy. General study points: Blood also showed most of the thyroid clonotypes that were expanded above 0.001.

This clonotype was recorded many times. The antigen remains undetermined. Amplified regions were TCR beta CDR3 sequences from RNA transcripts. TCR CDR3 underwent first-round RT-PCR with the HTBI primer set. MiXCR was run by TCRdb on the multiplex PCR reads, yielding one entry per CDR3 protein. Of around 260,000 distinct CDR3 sequences in the sample, approximately 26% are singletons; the top ten hold about 25%. V lost 0 bases to trimming and J lost 0 bases, with 10 bases between them. Germline assignment: CDR1 SGDLS and CDR2 YYNGEE. The CDR3 contains 16 residues. The source material was blood. The gene calls are TRBV9 and TRBJ1-3; possibly TRBD1 for D (6 bases). This TCR was recovered from a man in his forties or fifties with Graves' hyperthyroidism that later progressed to Graves' ophthalmopathy. This chain's CDR3 is CASSVGGTTSGNTIYF. The CDR3 DNA follows: TGTGCCAGCAGCGTAGGCGGGACAACCTCTGGAAACACCATATATTTT.